This TCR beta chain was observed in a study of Graves' ophthalmopathy and Graves' hyperthyroidism. Using RNA transcripts, the TCR beta CDR3 regions were amplified. RT-PCR was first run with HTBI primers, then multiplex PCR in a second round. TCRdb redid the calling of the multiplex PCR reads with MiXCR, one entry per CDR3 protein. The repertoire holds some 380,000 distinct CDR3 sequences, with 15% as singletons. Trimming removed 2 bases from V and 1 base from J, with 17 bases in between. The CDR3 runs 17 residues. Study-wide points: With a specificity of roughly 72% and a sensitivity of over 65%, the model predicted ophthalmopathy progression. Most clonotypes expanded in thyroid above 0.001 frequency were present in blood too.

Only a few counts were recorded for this clonotype. Its target is not known. The genes are TRBV12-3 or TRBV12-4 and TRBJ1-1; D unresolved. This TCR was recovered from a young woman with stable Graves' hyperthyroidism. The sequenced material came from peripheral blood. For the CDR3, the DNA is TGTGCCAGCAGTTTACCGGCTTGGGCCCGAGGGAACACTGAAGCTTTCTTT. Amino acids: CASSLPAWARGNTEAFF.